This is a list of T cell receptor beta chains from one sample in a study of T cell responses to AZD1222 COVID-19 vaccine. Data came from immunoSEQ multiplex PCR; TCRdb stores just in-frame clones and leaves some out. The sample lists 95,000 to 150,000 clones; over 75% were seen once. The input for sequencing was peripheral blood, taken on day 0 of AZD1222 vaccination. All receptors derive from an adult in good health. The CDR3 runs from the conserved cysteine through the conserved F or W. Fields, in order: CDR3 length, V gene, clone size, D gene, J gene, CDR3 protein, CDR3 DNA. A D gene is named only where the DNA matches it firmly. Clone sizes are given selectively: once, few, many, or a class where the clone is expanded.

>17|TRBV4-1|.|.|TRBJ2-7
CASSQDGTRTFSGEQYF
TGCGCCAGCAGCCAAGATGGAACCCGAACCTTTAGTGGCGAGCAGTACTTC
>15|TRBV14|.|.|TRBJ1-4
CASSHSEAPNEKLFF
TGTGCCAGCAGCCACTCAGAAGCCCCTAATGAAAAACTGTTTTTT
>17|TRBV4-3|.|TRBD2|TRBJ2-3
CASSLRQAGGFTDTQYF
TGCGCCAGCAGCCTCCGCCAAGCGGGGGGGTTTACAGATACGCAGTATTTT
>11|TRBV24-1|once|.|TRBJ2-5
CATLGVETQYF
TGTGCCACCCTGGGTGTGGAGACCCAGTACTTC
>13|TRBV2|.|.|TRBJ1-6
CASMGLYNSPLHF
TGTGCCAGCATGGGACTTTATAATTCACCCCTCCACTTT
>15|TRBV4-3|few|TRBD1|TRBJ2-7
CASSRIQGAFYEQYF
TGCGCCAGCAGCCGAATACAGGGGGCGTTCTACGAGCAGTACTTC
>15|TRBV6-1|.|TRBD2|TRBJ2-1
CASSESGTRLGEQFF
TGTGCCAGCAGTGAATCCGGGACTAGATTAGGTGAGCAGTTCTTC
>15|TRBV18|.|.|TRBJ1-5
CASSRKGVSNQPQHF
TGTGCCAGCTCACGCAAGGGGGTCAGCAATCAGCCCCAGCATTTT
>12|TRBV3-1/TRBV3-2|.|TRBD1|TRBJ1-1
CASSQGQGKAFF
TGTGCCAGCAGCCAGGGACAGGGAAAAGCTTTCTTT
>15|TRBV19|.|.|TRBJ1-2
CASSIDRGLSRGYTF
TGTGCCAGTAGTATAGATCGGGGACTCTCTAGAGGCTACACCTTC
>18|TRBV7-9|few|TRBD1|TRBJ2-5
CASSSTRGATGVRETQYF
TGTGCCAGCAGCTCCACGAGGGGCGCGACAGGGGTACGGGAGACCCAGTACTTC
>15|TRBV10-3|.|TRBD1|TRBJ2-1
CAIRTGTGARDEQFF
TGTGCCATCAGAACCGGGACAGGGGCGAGGGATGAGCAGTTCTTC
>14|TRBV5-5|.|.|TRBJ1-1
CASSIQGGDTEAFF
TGTGCCAGCAGCATTCAGGGAGGGGACACTGAAGCTTTCTTT
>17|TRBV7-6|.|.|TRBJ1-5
CASSLVAGGMGNQPQHF
TGTGCCAGCAGCTTAGTGGCGGGGGGCATGGGCAATCAGCCCCAGCATTTT
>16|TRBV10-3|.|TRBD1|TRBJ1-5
CAISEGPGQGGQPQHF
TGTGCCATCAGTGAGGGACCGGGACAGGGTGGTCAGCCCCAGCATTTT
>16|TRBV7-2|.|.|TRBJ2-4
CASSLPGGPAKNIQYF
TGTGCCAGCAGCTTACCGGGGGGCCCCGCCAAAAACATTCAGTACTTC
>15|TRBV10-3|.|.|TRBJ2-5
CAISESTEGRETQYF
TGTGCCATCAGTGAGTCGACTGAGGGGAGAGAGACCCAGTACTTC
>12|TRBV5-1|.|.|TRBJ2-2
CASSQYTGELFF
TGCGCCAGCAGCCAATACACCGGGGAGCTGTTTTTT
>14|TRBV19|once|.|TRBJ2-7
CASSIAGSSYEQYF
TGTGCCAGTAGTATTGCGGGAAGCTCCTACGAGCAGTACTTC
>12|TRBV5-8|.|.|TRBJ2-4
CASGPPKNIQYF
TGTGCCAGCGGGCCTCCGAAGAACATTCAGTACTTC
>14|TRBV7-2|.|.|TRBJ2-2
CASSWVKNTGELFF
TGTGCCAGCAGCTGGGTCAAGAACACCGGGGAGCTGTTTTTT
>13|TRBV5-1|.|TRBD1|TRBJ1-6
CASSLDRGSPLHF
TGCGCCAGCAGCTTGGACAGGGGCTCACCCCTCCACTTT
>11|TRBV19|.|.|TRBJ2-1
CASSRLDEQFF
TGTGCCAGTAGCCGTCTCGATGAGCAGTTCTTC
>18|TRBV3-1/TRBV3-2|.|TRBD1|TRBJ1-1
CASSHSRDRVKANTEAFF
TGTGCCAGCAGCCACTCTCGGGACAGGGTTAAGGCGAACACTGAAGCTTTCTTT
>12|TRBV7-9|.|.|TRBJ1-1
CASSLRQDEAFF
TGTGCCAGCAGCTTAAGGCAGGATGAAGCTTTCTTT
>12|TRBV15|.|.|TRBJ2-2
CATSRGPGELFF
TGTGCCACCAGCAGAGGCCCCGGGGAGCTGTTTTTT
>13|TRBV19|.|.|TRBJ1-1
CASSMGGNTEAFF
TGTGCCAGTAGTATGGGGGGGAACACTGAAGCTTTCTTT
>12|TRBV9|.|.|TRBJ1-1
CASSVESSEAFF
TGTGCCAGCAGCGTAGAATCATCTGAAGCTTTCTTT
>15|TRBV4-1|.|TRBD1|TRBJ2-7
CASSQDGTGAEEQYF
TGCGCCAGCAGCCAAGATGGGACAGGGGCGGAAGAGCAGTACTTC
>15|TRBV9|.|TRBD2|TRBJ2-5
CASSFDTSGQETQYF
TGTGCCAGCAGCTTCGACACTAGCGGGCAAGAGACCCAGTACTTC
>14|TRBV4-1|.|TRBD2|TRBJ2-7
CASSIAGTSYEQYF
TGCGCCAGCAGCATAGCGGGGACCTCCTACGAGCAGTACTTC
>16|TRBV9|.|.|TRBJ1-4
CASSVSVPGPGEKLFF
TGTGCCAGCAGCGTATCAGTACCGGGGCCTGGGGAAAAACTGTTTTTT